This TCR beta chain was identified during a study of T cells in Graves' hyperthyroidism and ophthalmopathy. Study results and limitations: Most clonotypes expanded in the thyroid (above 0.001) were also present in blood.

The TCR beta CDR3 regions underwent amplification using RNA transcripts as the source. The HTBI primer set served for first-round RT-PCR of the TCR CDR3. MiXCR, applied by TCRdb to the multiplex PCR reads, yields one record per CDR3 protein. The sample records hundreds of thousands of distinct CDR3 sequences, more than 30% being singletons. Germline V lookup: CDR1 SGHVS, CDR2 FQNEAQ. CDR3 length: 16 residues. V gave up 5 bases and J gave up 5 bases; unmatched junction bases: 11. Subjects aged 18 to 65 presented with newly diagnosed hyperthyroidism of less than 2 months' duration. This clonotype turned up a few times. Its cognate antigen is unknown.

The chain employs TRBV7-8 and TRBJ2-7, with TRBD1 matching 11 bases. The specimen was blood. This TCR derives from a man in his late teens or twenties with Graves' hyperthyroidism. CDR3 in DNA: TGTGCCAGCAGCCCAATCAGGACAGGGGGCTTCGACGAGCAGTACTTC. Translation: CASSPIRTGGFDEQYF.